This TCR beta chain is drawn from a study of blood T cell repertoires in COVID-19. The overall study: Samples taken during acute and convalescent COVID-19 were collected in the United States, Italy and Spain. Sources were T cells, B-cell-depleted T cells, or PBMCs; the material itself was cDNA or gDNA.

Per the study methods: Amplification of reference gene primers provided the estimated nucleated cell counts. Using immunoSEQ multiplex PCR, the repertoire was profiled, and TCRdb retains in-frame clones only, with some absent. V, J and clone size are taken as reported in that table, and D and trimming were inferred from the DNA itself. The table records about 150,000 clones, about 85% of them present only once. This CDR3 has 15 residues. Deletions cut 1 base from V and 1 base from J, with 8 bases between. From germline, CDR1 is SGHRS and CDR2 YFSETQ. The material sequenced was peripheral blood. The chain is built from TRBV5-1 and TRBJ2-2; TRBD2 is a possible D gene (5 bases). This clonotype was sampled from a woman between 70 and 85 years old with acute or convalescent COVID-19. Here the CDR3 reads CASSLSGRNTGELFF. CDR3 bases: TGCGCCAGCAGCTTGTCTGGGAGGAACACCGGGGAGCTGTTTTTT.